This T cell receptor beta chain was identified during a study of blood T cell repertoires in COVID-19 (TCRdb year 2020). For context, the study as a whole: Samples covering the acute and convalescent phases of COVID-19 were provided by collaborators in the United States, Italy and Spain. HLA class I and class II types, where available, came from metadata supplied by the sample provider rather than from assay-based typing. The prospective study material was composed of cDNA or gDNA derived from T cells, B-cell-depleted T cells, or PBMCs. Nearly every sample came with metadata listing a de-identified subject ID, COVID-19 status, age in years and sex. Subjects who had been exposed to COVID-19, were actively infected with it, or had recovered from it provided the deeply sampled blood TCRbeta repertoires that made up the dataset. The samples were drawn from the first 160 participants of the ongoing ImmuneRACE study and from 950 to 1,500 subjects provided by 6 global collaborators. The repertoires were made available in a free public database intended to serve as a resource for research on the immune response to SARS-CoV-2. Results the study describes overall, beyond this receptor: The amount of clinical and demographic metadata varied by source and participant and was provided uncurated.

The CDR3 has 13 amino acids, counting the end cysteine and phenylalanine. The kept DNA is CDR3 alone, 39 bases in frame from the first base. V loses 4 bases at its end and J loses 4 bases; junction bases beyond the gene matches: 2. CDR1 KGHDR and CDR2 SFDVKD are derived from the germline V gene. Turning to this clone: Its binding antigen is unknown. Per-nucleotide qualities are absent, and no much larger clonotype sits a single base away.

Whole blood was collected in K2EDTA tubes by collaborating institutions according to the institutions' own protocols. For TCRbeta analysis, collaborator samples were shipped as frozen whole blood, as isolated PBMCs, or as DNA extracted from either sample type. TCRbeta CDR3 regions were amplified from genomic DNA by means of the immunoSEQ Assay, a bias-controlled multiplex PCR. Turning to the authors' computational methods: Nucleated cell counts per sample were estimated from amplification of reference gene primers within the assay. Sequence reads were collapsed and filtered to measure the absolute abundance of every unique TCRbeta CDR3 rearrangement. Productive Simpson clonality was computed per sample as the square root of Simpson's diversity index over productive rearrangements. This immuneACCESS table, as held by TCRdb, lists in-frame sequences with V and J called but not all clones. Of the missing ones, under half trace to an unresolved V gene in checked studies; the others have no known cause. V and J calls and clone size are copied from that table; D and trimming were computed from the DNA. This sample gives around 320,000 clones in total; 70% to 90% of them show up just once. Jointly, the top ten make up roughly 7.8% of the sample.

This clonotype was sampled from a human donor in a cohort sampled during active COVID-19. The sequenced sample was peripheral blood. Recombination linked TRBV24-1 to TRBJ1-2, with 7 bases matching TRBD1. DNA sequence: TGTGCCACCAGTGAGTACAGGGGCTATGGCTACACCTTC. This codes for CATSEYRGYGYTF.